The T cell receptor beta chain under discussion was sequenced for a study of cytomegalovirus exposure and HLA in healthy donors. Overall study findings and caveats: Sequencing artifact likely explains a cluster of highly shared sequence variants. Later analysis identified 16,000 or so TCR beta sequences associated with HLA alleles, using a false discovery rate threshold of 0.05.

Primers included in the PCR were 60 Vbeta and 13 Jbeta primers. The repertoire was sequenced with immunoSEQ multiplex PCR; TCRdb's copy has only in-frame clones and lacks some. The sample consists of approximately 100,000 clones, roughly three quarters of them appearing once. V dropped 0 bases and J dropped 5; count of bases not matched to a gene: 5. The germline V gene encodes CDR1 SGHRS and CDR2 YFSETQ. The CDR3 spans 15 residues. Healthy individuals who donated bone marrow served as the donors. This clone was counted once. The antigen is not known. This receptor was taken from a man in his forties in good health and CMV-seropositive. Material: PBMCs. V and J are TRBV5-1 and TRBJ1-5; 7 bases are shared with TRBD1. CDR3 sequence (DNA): TGCGCCAGCAGCTTGGAAGGACAGGATCATCAGCCCCAGCATTTT. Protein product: CASSLEGQDHQPQHF.